This TCR beta chain was retrieved from a study of PD-L1 blockade in urothelial cancer. Study in general: The researchers analyzed blood 3 weeks (second dose) and 6 weeks after treatment start. When blood samples were assessed, the median T cell count was around 150,000.

J was trimmed by 7 bases and V by 7 bases; bases with no gene match: 14. CDR1 LNHDA and CDR2 SQIVND come from the germline V gene (reference sequence). The CDR3 runs to 17 residues. The protocol was immunoSEQ multiplex PCR, while the TCRdb copy is restricted to in-frame clones and leaves out a portion. The sample shows 70,000 or so clones, around 80% of them seen only once. The table lists this clone with a count of one. The sample here was PBMCs, taken around atezolizumab (anti-PD-L1) treatment. V gene TRBV19 combines with J gene TRBJ2-2; the match to TRBD1 covers 11 bases. The clonotype comes from a man aged 65 to 79 with urothelial cancer. The chain's CDR3 is CASIRTGGPNTGGELFF. CDR3 nucleotides: TGTGCCAGTATCCGGACAGGGGGCCCTAATACTGGCGGGGAGCTGTTTTTT.